Sequencing of this T cell receptor (beta chain) was carried out in a study of blood T cell repertoires in COVID-19 (dated by TCRdb to 2018 to 2020). About the investigation overall: Samples covering the acute and convalescent phases of COVID-19 were provided by collaborators in the United States, Italy and Spain. The dataset comprised deeply sampled blood TCRbeta repertoires from subjects exposed to, actively infected with, or recovered from COVID-19. The repertoires were made available in a free public database intended to serve as a resource for research on the immune response to SARS-CoV-2. HLA class I and class II types, where available, came from metadata supplied by the sample provider rather than from assay-based typing. Nearly every sample came with metadata listing a de-identified subject ID, COVID-19 status, age in years and sex. The samples were drawn from the first 160 participants of the ongoing ImmuneRACE study and from some 1,300 subjects provided by 6 global collaborators. The material from the prospective study consisted of cDNA or gDNA derived from T cells, B-cell-depleted T cells, or PBMCs.

Sequences MNHEY (CDR1) and SVGAGI (CDR2) are obtained from the germline V gene. Counted from cysteine to phenylalanine, this CDR3 has 15 amino acids. Only the CDR3 portion is preserved as DNA: 45 bases, with reading frame beginning at the first base. Relative to germline, V is 6 bases shorter and J is 2 bases shorter, with 11 bases between their ends. Study-wide findings and limitations: The amount of clinical and demographic metadata varied by source and participant and was provided uncurated.

TCRbeta CDR3 regions were amplified from genomic DNA by means of the immunoSEQ Assay, a bias-controlled multiplex PCR. The study's own analysis went as follows. The number of nucleated cells in each sample was estimated from the amplification of reference gene primers within the assay. Sequence reads were collapsed and filtered to measure the absolute abundance of every unique TCRbeta CDR3 rearrangement. For each sample, productive Simpson clonality was calculated as the square root of Simpson's diversity index over productive rearrangements. Drawn from immuneACCESS, this table holds only the in-frame rearrangements with V and J called that TCRdb kept. Clones are partly lost; checked studies trace under half to an unresolved V gene and leave the rest unexplained. V and J calls and clone size are copied from that table; D and trimming were computed from the DNA. Recorded for this sample are 150,000 to 200,000 clones; less than 95% of them occurred a single time. The top ten hold 0.76% of the sample.

In Seattle, one collaborating source enrolled patients while the infection was active and tracked those patients longitudinally over the course of disease. Each collaborating institution followed its own protocols to collect whole blood in K2EDTA tubes. For TCRbeta analysis, collaborators shipped samples as frozen whole blood, isolated PBMCs, or DNA extracted from either of those sample types. As concerns this clone: Its target antigen remains unknown. Base quality data are lacking; no much larger clone is found one base away.

The TCR originated in a man aged 25 to 40 with COVID-19, enrolled during active disease. The sequence joins TRBV6-5 to TRBJ1-6; possibly the D gene is TRBD1, per 6 matching bases. Sample: peripheral blood. The DNA is TGTGCCAGCAGGAACACAGGGACCTATAATTCACCCCTCCACTTT. It translates to CASRNTGTYNSPLHF.